A selection of T cell receptor beta chains follows, all from one sample in a study of T cell changes during pregnancy in multiple sclerosis. Data came from immunoSEQ multiplex PCR; TCRdb stores just in-frame clones and leaves some out. The sample consists of fewer than 70,000 clones, around 92% of them appearing once. The sequences come from CD8+ T cells from peripheral blood mononuclear cells, collected in the third trimester of pregnancy. The receptors derive from a female donor in good health, enrolled as a control in a pregnancy study. CDR3s include the opening cysteine and the closing phenylalanine or tryptophan. Fields, in order: D gene, J gene, V gene, clone size, CDR3 DNA, CDR3 protein. A D gene is named only where the DNA matches it firmly. Clone size is not always given. Where it is, it says once, few, many or a class for expanded clones.

>NA|TRBJ2-2|TRBV7-3|NA
TGTGCCAGCAGCTTAGCGGGGACCGGGGAGCTGTTTTTT
CASSLAGTGELFF
>TRBD1|TRBJ2-3|TRBV7-9|NA
TGTGCCAGCAGCGTGGACAGGGAAGGAGGAGATACGCAGTATTTT
CASSVDREGGDTQYF
>NA|TRBJ2-1|TRBV19|NA
TGTGCCAGTACCGCCGGTGGCGGGGCGACCTACAATGAGCAGTTCTTC
CASTAGGGATYNEQFF
>TRBD1|TRBJ1-1|TRBV6-1|NA
TGTGCCAGCAGTGACCCTCAACAGGGGCGGATTGAAGCTTTCTTT
CASSDPQQGRIEAFF
>NA|TRBJ2-3|TRBV4-1|NA
TGCGCCAGCAGCCACCCTACCCAGGGCCCGATAAGAACCACAGATACGCAGTATTTT
CASSHPTQGPIRTTDTQYF
>TRBD1|TRBJ1-6|TRBV6-1|NA
TGTGCCAGCAGTCAAGGGTCTGGGACAGGGGATTCACCCCTCCACTTT
CASSQGSGTGDSPLHF
>NA|TRBJ1-1|TRBV11-2|NA
TGTGCCAGCAGCCAGACGGGGTCGTCTAACACTGAAGCTTTCTTT
CASSQTGSSNTEAFF
>NA|TRBJ1-1|TRBV30|NA
TGTGCCTGGAGTGTACAACAATACACTGAAGCTTTCTTT
CAWSVQQYTEAFF
>NA|TRBJ1-1|TRBV6-6|NA
TGTGCCAGCAGTTACCCCAACAGGGTTTGGACTGAAGCTTTCTTT
CASSYPNRVWTEAFF
>TRBD1|TRBJ2-1|TRBV6-4|few
TGTGCCAGCAGTGAGCAGACAGGGGCCTACAATGAGCAGTTCTTC
CASSEQTGAYNEQFF
>TRBD2|TRBJ2-3|TRBV13|NA
TGTGCCAGCAGCTTTCTCCTACCGGGGGGGGGCACAGATACGCAGTATTTT
CASSFLLPGGGTDTQYF
>NA|TRBJ2-3|TRBV6-5|NA
TGTGCCAGCAGTTACTCGGGACATTGGGCCACAGATACGCAGTATTTT
CASSYSGHWATDTQYF
>NA|TRBJ1-1|TRBV13|NA
TGTGCCAGCAGCTCCTCGGGGATGAACACTGAAGCTTTCTTT
CASSSSGMNTEAFF
>TRBD1|TRBJ1-2|TRBV29-1|NA
TGCAGCGTTTATCCCGATCCGGGACAGGGGGCGTGGGGCTACACCTTC
CSVYPDPGQGAWGYTF
>NA|TRBJ1-5|TRBV28|NA
TGTGCCAGCAGTTTACGGGATAGCAATCAGCCCCAGCATTTT
CASSLRDSNQPQHF
>TRBD1|TRBJ1-3|TRBV11-2|NA
TGTGCCAGCAGCCTTGGGACAGGGGGAAACACCATATATTTT
CASSLGTGGNTIYF
>TRBD1|TRBJ2-7|TRBV5-6|NA
TGTGCCAGCAGCTCAATACAGGGGGTGAAGTACGAGCAGTACTTC
CASSSIQGVKYEQYF
>NA|TRBJ2-7|TRBV6-5|NA
TGTGCCAGCAGTCCGGGACTCAGCTTCACCGAGCAGTACTTC
CASSPGLSFTEQYF
>TRBD2|TRBJ2-3|TRBV7-9|NA
TGTGCCAGCAGCCAAGAGATCGCTAGCGGTCCTAGGCATACGCAGTATTTT
CASSQEIASGPRHTQYF
>NA|TRBJ2-7|TRBV9|NA
TGTGCCAGCAGCCCTCGAGGTGACGGCGGGGTGAAAGACGAGCAGTACTTC
CASSPRGDGGVKDEQYF
>TRBD1|TRBJ1-3|TRBV7-9|NA
TGTGCCAGCAGCCTCCGGGACAGCCTCTCTGGAAACACCATATATTTT
CASSLRDSLSGNTIYF
>TRBD1|TRBJ2-2|TRBV2|NA
TGTGCCAGCAGTGAAAGCTCCAGGGGGTCCGGGGAGCTGTTTTTT
CASSESSRGSGELFF
>NA|TRBJ1-3|TRBV5-1|NA
TGCGCCAGCAGCGCCGGACAGACCTCTGGAAACACCATATATTTT
CASSAGQTSGNTIYF
>NA|TRBJ1-1|TRBV5-1|NA
TGCGCCAGCAGCTGGGCGGGGGGCGGAAACACTGAAGCTTTCTTT
CASSWAGGGNTEAFF
>TRBD2|TRBJ2-1|TRBV30|NA
TGTGCCTGGAGTGTTGGCGGGGGGGCCCATGAGCAGTTCTTC
CAWSVGGGAHEQFF
>NA|TRBJ2-1|TRBV23-1|NA
TGCGCCAGCAGTCCTTTAGGGGGCTACAATGAGCAGTTCTTC
CASSPLGGYNEQFF
>NA|TRBJ1-1|TRBV6-5|NA
TGTGCCAGCAACTCAGGGGCGAACACTGAAGCTTTCTTT
CASNSGANTEAFF
>NA|TRBJ1-2|TRBV6-5|NA
TGTGCCAGCCGCCTGGAGGGATCCTATGGCTACACCTTC
CASRLEGSYGYTF
>TRBD1|TRBJ1-2|TRBV7-2|NA
TGTGCCAGTTTACAGGGGGCGCATGGCTACACCTTC
CASLQGAHGYTF
>TRBD2|TRBJ2-3|TRBV9|NA
TGTGCCAGCAGCGGCGGGACTAGCTTGGTTTCAGATACGCAGTATTTT
CASSGGTSLVSDTQYF
>NA|TRBJ2-3|TRBV4-1|NA
TGCGCCAGCAGCCCCTTTTCGGGGGAAACAGATACGCAGTATTTT
CASSPFSGETDTQYF
>NA|TRBJ1-5|TRBV5-1|NA
TGCGCCAGCAGTCCCCCCCGGGGGGACAATCAGCCCCAGCATTTT
CASSPPRGDNQPQHF
>NA|TRBJ1-6|TRBV5-6|NA
TGTGCCAGCAAACCCGGGACGGGAGGTTCACCCCTCCACTTT
CASKPGTGGSPLHF
>NA|TRBJ2-1|TRBV2|NA
TGTGCCAGCAGGGACAACCGGGGGTATCATGAGCAGTTCTTC
CASRDNRGYHEQFF
>TRBD1|TRBJ2-2|TRBV7-6|NA
TGTGCCAGCAGCTTACCCCGGGACAGCCTCACCGGGGAGCTGTTTTTT
CASSLPRDSLTGELFF
>NA|TRBJ1-1|TRBV19|NA
TGTGCCAGTAGTATGGCCCGTCGGGGCACTGAAGCTTTCTTT
CASSMARRGTEAFF
>TRBD1|TRBJ2-1|TRBV18|NA
TGTGCCAGCTCACCTGGGGACAGGGGGTCCTACAATGAGCAGTTCTTC
CASSPGDRGSYNEQFF
>NA|TRBJ1-2|TRBV7-9|NA
TGTGCCAGCAGCCCGGGTACGGCATTTAACTATGGCTACACCTTC
CASSPGTAFNYGYTF
>NA|TRBJ2-5|TRBV9|NA
TGTGCCAGCAGCGTTACTGGACAGCAACAAGAGACCCAGTACTTC
CASSVTGQQQETQYF
>NA|TRBJ2-1|TRBV11-2|NA
TGTGCCAGCAGCTTAGAGGGTGGTCAGGGCCCTTACAATGAGCAGTTCTTC
CASSLEGGQGPYNEQFF
>TRBD1|TRBJ1-4|TRBV27|NA
TGTGCCAGCAGTGACAGGGGGACTAATGAAAAACTGTTTTTT
CASSDRGTNEKLFF
>NA|TRBJ1-1|TRBV30|few
TGTGCCTGGAGTTTCCAGGGGTCGGGCACTGAAGCTTTCTTT
CAWSFQGSGTEAFF
>NA|TRBJ1-2|TRBV7-6|NA
TGTGCCAGCAGCCCTGGGGAGGGGGTCTATGGCTACACCTTC
CASSPGEGVYGYTF
>NA|TRBJ2-7|TRBV5-1|few
TGCGCCAGCAGCTTGGAGGACAGCTCCTACGAGCAGTACTTC
CASSLEDSSYEQYF
>NA|TRBJ1-1|TRBV25-1|NA
TGTGCCAGCAGTACAGGGACCACTGAAGCTTTCTTT
CASSTGTTEAFF
>NA|TRBJ1-1|TRBV7-3|NA
TGTGCCAGCAGCACGGGTTCGGGGTCTGAAGCTTTCTTT
CASSTGSGSEAFF
>NA|TRBJ1-2|TRBV9|NA
TGTGCCAGCACCCCCAGGACAGATTTCTATGGCTACACCTTC
CASTPRTDFYGYTF
>NA|TRBJ1-2|TRBV5-4|NA
TGTGCCAGCAGCTCCCCCGTAGACAGGCACTATGGCTACACCTTC
CASSSPVDRHYGYTF
>TRBD1|TRBJ2-5|TRBV11-2|NA
TGTGCCAGCAGCCAGCGACAGGGGGCGAGGGAGACCCAGTACTTC
CASSQRQGARETQYF
>NA|TRBJ2-5|TRBV6-6|NA
TGTGCCAGCAGTTACTCCGCGGGGGCCGGGAAGACCCAGTACTTC
CASSYSAGAGKTQYF